The 26 T cell receptor beta chains given below trace back to one sample, sequenced in a study of read filtering for tumor transcriptome and immune sequencing. This library used approximately 0.4 ug RNA and molecular barcoded adaptors spanning alpha/delta and beta/gamma chains. From the reads, TCRdb called clonotypes with MiXCR, one entry per CDR3 protein. The top ten hold around 8.3% of the sample, which has 100,000 to 150,000 distinct CDR3 sequences, approximately 13% seen once. The sample consisted of a population of CD138-negative cells sorted from bone marrow. Receptor source: a donor at least 40 years old with multiple myeloma.

This clonotype has at least ten counts. V usage is TRBV11-3 and J usage is TRBJ2-1; perhaps D is TRBD1 or TRBD2 (5 bases each). This CDR3 is 19 amino acids long. Trimming left V 0 bases short and J 2 bases short, with 20 bases between. Germline V gene data show CDR1 as SGHNT and CDR2 as YENEEA. Here the CDR3 reads CASSLDLIRGDFTYNEQFF. Written as DNA, the CDR3 is TGTGCCAGCAGCTTAGACCTGATTAGAGGGGATTTTACCTACAATGAGCAGTTCTTC.

In its sample, this clonotype was seen many times. The V call is TRBV4-2, the J call TRBJ2-1, with 13 positions matching TRBD2. This CDR3 spans 18 amino acids. Trimming cost V 3 bases and J 7 bases; bases outside gene matches: 12. Germline values: CDR1 LGHNA, CDR2 YNFKEQ. For the CDR3, the DNA is TGTGCCAGCAGCCACCCGGGTACTACTAGCGGGGGGGGGAATGAGCAGTTCTTC. This encodes CASSHPGTTSGGGNEQFF.

This clonotype has only a few counts. V usage is TRBV9 and J usage is TRBJ2-5, with 11 bases aligning to TRBD2. Germline V gene sequence: CDR1 SGDLS, CDR2 YYNGEE. V lost 4 bases to trimming and J lost 2 bases; unmatched junction nucleotides: 4. This CDR3 has 15 amino acids. DNA of the CDR3: TGTGCCAGCAGCTCTGGGACTAGCGGACAAGAGACCCAGTACTTC. Its protein product is CASSSGTSGQETQYF.

This clonotype was detected many times. The chain couples TRBV11-2 to TRBJ2-1; tentatively, D is TRBD2 (7 bases). CDR3 size: 17 residues. Trimming left V 4 bases short and J 4 bases short, with 20 bases between. The germline gives CDR1 SGHAT, CDR2 FQNNGV. CDR3 sequence: CASSSYRGREKYNEQFF. The CDR3 nucleotides are TGTGCCAGCAGCTCCTATAGGGGGAGGGAGAAGTACAATGAGCAGTTCTTC.

V and J are TRBV12-3 or TRBV12-4 and TRBJ2-3; no firm D call. V lost 5 bases and J lost 2, with 11 bases in between. The CDR3 has 14 amino acids. Here the CDR3 reads CASSPALYTDTQYF. Here the CDR3 DNA reads TGTGCCAGCAGTCCGGCTTTATACACAGATACGCAGTATTTT.

This clonotype was seen many times. The rearrangement joins TRBV10-3 to TRBJ1-5; D call uncertain. Trimming removed 4 bases from V and 2 bases from J, with 21 bases in between. Germline V gene data show CDR1 as ENHRY and CDR2 as SYGVKD. The CDR3 is 18 residues long. The CDR3 is CAISGPIRGSGGNQPQHF. The DNA for the CDR3 is TGTGCCATCAGTGGCCCAATTAGAGGTTCTGGGGGCAATCAGCCCCAGCATTTT.

The chain recombines TRBV5-5 with TRBJ1-1, with D hard to call. This CDR3 comprises 15 residues. Between the trimmed V and J ends, which lost 4 bases and 1 base, there was a span of 14 bases. Per the germline V gene, CDR1 is SGHKS and CDR2 is YYEKEE (reference sequence). The CDR3 DNA reads TGTGCCAGCAGCGGTTCTAGGACGGAGAACACTGAAGCTTTCTTT. Encoded protein: CASSGSRTENTEAFF.

This clonotype was recorded many times. The chain combines TRBV27 with TRBJ1-5; TRBD1 is a possible D gene (5 bases). CDR1 and CDR2 (germline): MNHEY, SMNVEV (reference sequence). Trimming shortened V by 2 bases and J by 6 bases, and 8 bases separated the two germline ends. The CDR3 totals 13 residues. The CDR3 sequence is CASSLGGGQPQHF. CDR3 nucleotides: TGTGCCAGCAGTTTAGGGGGGGGTCAGCCCCAGCATTTT.

This clonotype was observed many times. The V gene is TRBV11-2, the J gene TRBJ2-1; D gene uncertain. The CDR3 is made up of 14 amino acids. Between the trimmed V and J ends, which lost 1 base and 12 bases, there was a span of 16 bases. Germline V lookup: CDR1 SGHAT, CDR2 FQNNGV. The CDR3 sequence is CASSLAPLEVAQFF. CDR3 nucleotides: TGTGCCAGCAGCTTAGCCCCCTTGGAAGTGGCGCAGTTCTTC.

This clonotype was observed at least ten times. The chain employs TRBV20-1 and TRBJ2-7; a weak D match, TRBD2 (5 bases). Germline values: CDR1 DFQATT, CDR2 SNEGSKA (reference sequence). V was pared by 1 base and J by 3 bases, with 16 bases between. This CDR3 contains 15 residues. The CDR3 coding sequence is TGCAGTGCTAGAGTACGGGGTGAGGCCCACTACGAGCAGTACTTC. Translation gives CSARVRGEAHYEQYF.

This clonotype appeared a few times. The rearrangement links TRBV20-1 to TRBJ2-7; TRBD2 aligns across 9 bases. Germline CDR1 is DFQATT and CDR2 is SNEGSKA (reference sequence). Unmatched junction bases numbered 6, after V lost 1 base and J lost 2 bases. This CDR3 spans 15 amino acids. The CDR3 here is CSARGLAGTTYEQYF. CDR3 nucleotides: TGCAGTGCTAGAGGGCTAGCGGGGACCACCTACGAGCAGTACTTC.

The table lists this clonotype with a count of one. The chain employs TRBV11-1 and TRBJ2-7; TRBD1 matches at 7 bases. This CDR3 spans 14 amino acids. Trimming cost V 5 bases and J 2 bases; bases outside gene matches: 6. CDR1 and CDR2 (germline): SGHAT, FQDESV (reference sequence). In nucleotides, the CDR3 is TGTGCCAGCAGCCACGACAGGGACCCCTACGAGCAGTACTTC. Protein sequence: CASSHDRDPYEQYF.

This clonotype was picked up many times. The chain links TRBV18 to TRBJ1-5, with 8 nucleotides matching TRBD1. The CDR3 is 15 residues long. J was trimmed by 1 base and V by 5 bases; bases with no gene match: 4. Per the germline V gene, CDR1 is KGHSH and CDR2 is LQKENI. The CDR3 loop reads CASSSGGSSNQPQHF. The CDR3 nucleotides read TGTGCCAGCTCATCAGGGGGCTCGAGCAATCAGCCCCAGCATTTT.

This clonotype was counted at least ten times. J is TRBJ2-5 and V is TRBV30, with TRBD1 matching over 7 bases. V trimming: 4 bases; J trimming: 2 bases; junction bases outside the gene matches: 1. Germline assignment: CDR1 GTSNPN and CDR2 SVGIG (reference sequence). This CDR3 is built from 12 residues. The CDR3 loop reads CAWIRGQETQYF. The CDR3 bases are TGTGCCTGGATCAGGGGGCAAGAGACCCAGTACTTC.

This clonotype appeared many times. This chain joins TRBV20-1 and TRBJ2-1; the D call may be TRBD1 or TRBD2 (5 bases each). Germline assignment: CDR1 DFQATT and CDR2 SNEGSKA (reference sequence). V lost 3 bases to trimming and J lost 15 bases, with 18 bases between them. The CDR3 totals 12 residues. The CDR3 nucleotides read TGCAGTGCTAGGGGGGTCGGGCCTGAGTGGTTCTTC. As protein: CSARGVGPEWFF.

This clonotype came up a few times. This could be a read error, since a much larger clone is one nucleotide away. The chain combines TRBV29-1 with TRBJ2-3, with 9 bases matching TRBD2. CDR1 is SQVTM and CDR2 is ANQGSEA in the germline V gene. After removal of 8 bases from V and 6 bases from J, the junction contained 12 bases not matched to a gene. The CDR3 totals 14 residues. The DNA for the CDR3 is TGCAGCATTAGGGCTAGCGGGATAGGGGATACGCAGTATTTT. It codes for CSIRASGIGDTQYF.

This clonotype was counted many times. V is TRBV9 and J is TRBJ1-6; D is ambiguous. The CDR3 length is 14 residues. The V gene lost 0 bases and the J gene lost 8 bases, with 9 bases spanning the gap. Germline V lookup: CDR1 SGDLS, CDR2 YYNGEE. CDR3 sequence reads: CASSVDRLDSPLHF. The CDR3 nucleotides are TGTGCCAGCAGCGTAGACCGTCTCGATTCACCCCTCCACTTT.

The chain is built from TRBV6-2 or TRBV6-3 and TRBJ1-3, with D hard to call. V gave up 2 bases and J gave up 4 bases, with 12 bases separating them. The germline V gene has CDR1 MNHEY and CDR2 SVGEGT. This CDR3 is 15 amino acids long. This CDR3 is CASSYGPSAGNTIYF. The CDR3 region has the DNA TGTGCCAGCAGTTACGGACCTTCTGCCGGAAACACCATATATTTT.

The chain couples TRBV10-3 to TRBJ2-1; TRBD2 matches 9 bases. CDR1 is ENHRY, CDR2 SYGVKD, per germline. V lost 6 bases, J lost 8 bases, and 5 bases stayed unmatched. This CDR3 spans 13 amino acids. The CDR3 coding sequence is TGTGCCATCAGGACTAGCGGAGATCATGAGCAGTTCTTC. As protein: CAIRTSGDHEQFF.

This clonotype was recorded many times. The CDR3 DNA sequence: TGTGCCACCAGTGATTCAGGGGTAAACAATGAGCAGTTCTTC. The encoded protein is CATSDSGVNNEQFF. This sequence joins TRBV24-1 and TRBJ2-1; maybe TRBD1 (6 bases). Trimming took 2 bases from V and 5 from J, leaving 9 bases between them. CDR3 length: 14 residues. The germline V gene encodes CDR1 KGHDR and CDR2 SFDVKD.

This clonotype was observed at least ten times. The rearrangement links TRBV10-3 to TRBJ2-1, with D possibly matching TRBD2 (6 bases). CDR1 and CDR2 (germline): ENHRY, SYGVKD. V lost 7 bases to trimming and J lost 5 bases, with 18 bases between them. This CDR3 has 15 residues. The CDR3 DNA follows: TGTGCCATCACATCTAACTTAGGAGGGGACAATGAGCAGTTCTTC. This gives the protein CAITSNLGGDNEQFF.

This clonotype appeared many times. The V call is TRBV6-5, the J call TRBJ2-1, with 7 bases aligning to TRBD2. The CDR3 spans 17 residues. Germline V gene sequence: CDR1 MNHEY, CDR2 SVGAGI. Losses at the gene ends were 4 bases for V and 9 bases for J; bases not matched to a gene: 18. In nucleotides, the CDR3 is TGTGCCAGCAGTTTTACTAAGGGGCTAGCGGTCGGGGGTGAGCAGTTCTTC. Protein product: CASSFTKGLAVGGEQFF.

This clonotype was seen ten or more times. The chain employs TRBV27 and TRBJ2-7; 10 bases line up with TRBD2. J lost 2 bases, V lost 5 bases, and 6 bases had no gene match. CDR3 length equals 15 residues. Germline V gene lookup returns CDR1 MNHEY and CDR2 SMNVEV (reference sequence). The CDR3 DNA is TGTGCCAGCAGTGTTGAGGGACTAGCGACCTACGAGCAGTACTTC. This translates into CASSVEGLATYEQYF.

A remark on this clonotype: Germline and junction disagree at one end, which may indicate a read error. The rearrangement uses TRBV27 and TRBJ2-3; D gene uncertain. The germline V gene encodes CDR1 MNHEY and CDR2 SMNVEV (reference sequence). The CDR3 spans 15 residues. CDR3 loop: CASRPQWVNTDTRYF. CDR3 DNA sequence: TGTGCCAGCAGACCACAGTGGGTCAACACAGATACGCGGTATTTT.

Ten or more counts support this clonotype. V gene TRBV24-1 combines with J gene TRBJ2-2; 10 bases line up with TRBD1. This CDR3 contains 16 residues. The V segment lost 9 bases and the J segment 0 bases; nucleotides outside the gene matches: 6. Germline-derived CDR1 and CDR2 are KGHDR and SFDVKD. The CDR3 protein is CATAGTGVANTGELFF. CDR3 sequence (DNA): TGTGCCACCGCCGGGACAGGGGTCGCGAACACCGGGGAGCTGTTTTTT.

Only a few counts were recorded for this clonotype. The chain uses TRBV10-2 and TRBJ1-1; no clear D gene. The CDR3 extends over 15 amino acids. Germline lookup yields CDR1 WSHSY and CDR2 SAAADI. V lost 4 bases and J 2 bases, leaving 14 bases between the germline ends. The CDR3: CASSVGPGVNTEAFF. Here the CDR3 DNA reads TGCGCCAGCAGTGTAGGGCCAGGAGTCAACACTGAAGCTTTCTTT.